The sequence of this T cell receptor beta chain was determined in a study of cytomegalovirus exposure and HLA in healthy donors. The repertoire was sequenced with immunoSEQ multiplex PCR; TCRdb's copy has only in-frame clones and lacks some. The sample contains some 210,000 clones, around 86% of which appear only once. CDR1 MNHEY and CDR2 SVGAGI come from the germline V gene. The CDR3 covers 13 residues. V was trimmed by 0 bases and J by 4 bases, leaving 6 bases between them. Sequenced sample: PBMCs. The receptor was derived from a young woman in good health and CMV-seropositive. This chain uses TRBV6-5 with TRBJ1-2; D not resolved. In DNA form, the CDR3 reads TGTGCCAGCAGTTACTCGGCTGGCTATGGCTACACCTTC. Protein: CASSYSAGYGYTF.